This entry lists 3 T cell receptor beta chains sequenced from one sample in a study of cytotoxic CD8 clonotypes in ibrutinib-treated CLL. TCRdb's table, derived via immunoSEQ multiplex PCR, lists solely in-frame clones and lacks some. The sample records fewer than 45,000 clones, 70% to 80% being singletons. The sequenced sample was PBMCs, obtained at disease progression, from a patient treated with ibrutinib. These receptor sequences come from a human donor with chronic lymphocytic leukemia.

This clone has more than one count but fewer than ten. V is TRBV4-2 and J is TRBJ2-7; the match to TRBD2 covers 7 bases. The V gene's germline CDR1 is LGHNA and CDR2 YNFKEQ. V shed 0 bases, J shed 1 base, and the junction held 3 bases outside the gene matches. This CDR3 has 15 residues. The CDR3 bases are TGTGCCAGCAGCCAAGATGGGCGGGGGTCCTACGAGCAGTACTTC. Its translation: CASSQDGRGSYEQYF.

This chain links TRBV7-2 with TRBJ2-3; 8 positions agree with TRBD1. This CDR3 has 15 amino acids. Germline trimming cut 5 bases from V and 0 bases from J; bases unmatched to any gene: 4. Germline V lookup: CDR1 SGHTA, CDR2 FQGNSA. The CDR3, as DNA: TGTGCCAGCAGCGACAGACAGGGGAGCACAGATACGCAGTATTTT. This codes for CASSDRQGSTDTQYF.

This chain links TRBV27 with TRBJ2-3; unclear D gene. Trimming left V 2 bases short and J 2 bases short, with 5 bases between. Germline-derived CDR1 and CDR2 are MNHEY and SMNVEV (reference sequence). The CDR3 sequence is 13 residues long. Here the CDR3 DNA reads TGTGCCAGCAGTTTACGGACCACAGATACGCAGTATTTT. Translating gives CASSLRTTDTQYF.